This T cell receptor (beta chain) was captured by sequencing in a study of T cells in Graves' hyperthyroidism and ophthalmopathy. Across the study: The blood sample was taken at first diagnosis, before treatment began. Whole-study results and caveats: Blood also showed most of the thyroid clonotypes that were expanded above 0.001. Ophthalmopathy was separated from stable hyperthyroidism by a 13 V-J model.

The CDR3 regions of TCR beta were amplified from RNA transcripts. When the TCR CDR3 underwent first-round RT-PCR, the HTBI primer set was used. TCRdb processed the multiplex PCR reads anew with MiXCR; each CDR3 protein has one entry. The sample has around 300,000 distinct CDR3 sequences, 10% to 15% seen once; the top ten hold 7.8%. At least ten counts were recorded for this clonotype. No antigen is known for it. Germline V gives CDR1 SEHNR, CDR2 FQNEAQ (reference sequence). The CDR3 consists of 11 residues. V was clipped by 5 bases and J by 12 bases, with 8 bases between them. The origin of this receptor is a woman in her thirties with Graves' hyperthyroidism that later progressed to Graves' ophthalmopathy. The rearrangement uses TRBV7-9 and TRBJ2-6; possibly TRBD1 for D (5 bases). Sequencing was done on a sample of blood. CDR3 bases: TGTGCCAGCAGCCAAGACAGCGTCCTGACTTTC. Encoded protein: CASSQDSVLTF.